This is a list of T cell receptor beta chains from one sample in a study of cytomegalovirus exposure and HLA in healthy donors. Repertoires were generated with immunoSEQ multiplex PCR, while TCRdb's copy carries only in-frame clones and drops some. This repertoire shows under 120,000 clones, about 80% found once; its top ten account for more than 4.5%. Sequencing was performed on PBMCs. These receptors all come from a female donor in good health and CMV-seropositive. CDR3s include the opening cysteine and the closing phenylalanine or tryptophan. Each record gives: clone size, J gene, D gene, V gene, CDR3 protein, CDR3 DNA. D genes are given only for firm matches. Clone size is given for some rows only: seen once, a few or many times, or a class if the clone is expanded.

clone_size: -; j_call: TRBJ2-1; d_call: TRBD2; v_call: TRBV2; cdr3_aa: CASRGGLAGGATPNEQFF; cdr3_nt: TGTGCCAGCAGGGGGGGACTAGCGGGGGGCGCCACCCCAAATGAGCAGTTCTTC
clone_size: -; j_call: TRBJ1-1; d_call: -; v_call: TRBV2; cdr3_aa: CASIAGQMNTEAFF; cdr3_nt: TGTGCCAGCATCGCAGGACAGATGAACACTGAAGCTTTCTTT
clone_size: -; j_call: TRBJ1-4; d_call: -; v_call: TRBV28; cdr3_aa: CASSLWGAETNEKLFF; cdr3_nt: TGTGCCAGCAGTTTATGGGGGGCGGAAACTAATGAAAAACTGTTTTTT
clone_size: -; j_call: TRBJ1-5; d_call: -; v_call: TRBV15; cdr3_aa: CATSHSPNQPQHF; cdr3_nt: TGTGCCACCAGCCACAGTCCCAATCAGCCCCAGCATTTT
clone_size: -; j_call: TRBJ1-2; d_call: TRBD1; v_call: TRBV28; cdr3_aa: CASSSPGTGDYGYTF; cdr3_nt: TGTGCCAGCAGTTCCCCGGGGACAGGGGACTATGGCTACACCTTC
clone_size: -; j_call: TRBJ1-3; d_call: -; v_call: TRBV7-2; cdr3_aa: CASSLDRTGYRNTIYF; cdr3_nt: TGTGCCAGCAGCTTAGATAGGACGGGATATCGAAACACCATATATTTT
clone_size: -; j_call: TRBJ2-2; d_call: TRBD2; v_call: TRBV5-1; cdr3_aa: CASSQRLAVGNGGELFF; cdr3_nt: TGCGCCAGCAGCCAGCGACTAGCTGTGGGAAACGGCGGGGAGCTGTTTTTT
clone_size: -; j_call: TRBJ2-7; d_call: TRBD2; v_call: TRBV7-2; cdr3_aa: CASSLAGLGSYEQYF; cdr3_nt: TGTGCCAGCAGCTTAGCCGGACTAGGATCCTACGAGCAGTACTTC
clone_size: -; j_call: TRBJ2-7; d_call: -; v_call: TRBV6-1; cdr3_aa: CASSESPFRNIYEQYF; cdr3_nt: TGTGCCAGCAGTGAAAGCCCATTTCGCAATATCTACGAGCAGTACTTC
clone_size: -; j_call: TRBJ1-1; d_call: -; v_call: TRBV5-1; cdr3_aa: CASSLQGPTSNTEAFF; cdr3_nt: TGCGCCAGCAGCTTGCAGGGGCCCACCTCGAACACTGAAGCTTTCTTT
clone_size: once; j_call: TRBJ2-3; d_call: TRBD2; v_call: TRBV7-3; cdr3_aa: CASSLGGGGTDTQYF; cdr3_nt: TGTGCCAGCAGCTTAGGGGGGGGAGGCACAGATACGCAGTATTTT
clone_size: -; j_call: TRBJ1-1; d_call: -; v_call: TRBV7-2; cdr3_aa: CASSLAAGSFREAFF; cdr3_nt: TGTGCCAGCAGCTTAGCGGCAGGATCCTTCCGAGAAGCTTTCTTT